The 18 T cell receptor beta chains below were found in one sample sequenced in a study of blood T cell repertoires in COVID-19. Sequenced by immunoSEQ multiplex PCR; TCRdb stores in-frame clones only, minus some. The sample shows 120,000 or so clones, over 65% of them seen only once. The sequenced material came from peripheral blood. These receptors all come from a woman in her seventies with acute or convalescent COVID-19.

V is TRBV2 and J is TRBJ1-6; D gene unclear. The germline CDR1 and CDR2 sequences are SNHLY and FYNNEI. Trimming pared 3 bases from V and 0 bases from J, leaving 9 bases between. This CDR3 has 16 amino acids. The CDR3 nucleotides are TGTGCCAGCAGTGATCCGGTTAGCTCCTATAATTCACCCCTCCACTTT. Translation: CASSDPVSSYNSPLHF. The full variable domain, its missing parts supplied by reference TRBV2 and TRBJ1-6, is EPEVTQTPSHQVTQMGQEVILRCVPISNHLYFYWYRQILGQKVEFLVSFYNNEISEKSEIFDDQFSVERPDGSNFTLKIRSTKLEDSAMYFCASSDPVSSYNSPLHFGNGTRLTVT.

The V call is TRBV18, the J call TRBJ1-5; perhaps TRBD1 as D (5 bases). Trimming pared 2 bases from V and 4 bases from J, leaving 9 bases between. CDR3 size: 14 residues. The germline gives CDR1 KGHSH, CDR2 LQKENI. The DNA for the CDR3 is TGTGCCAGCTCACCAGGGGCGGGAAATCAGCCCCAGCATTTT. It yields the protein CASSPGAGNQPQHF. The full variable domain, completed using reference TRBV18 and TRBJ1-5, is NAGVMQNPRHLVRRRGQEARLRCSPMKGHSHVYWYRQLPEEGLKFMVYLQKENIIDESGMPKERFSAEFPKEGPSILRIQQVVRGDSAAYFCASSPGAGNQPQHFGDGTRLSIL.

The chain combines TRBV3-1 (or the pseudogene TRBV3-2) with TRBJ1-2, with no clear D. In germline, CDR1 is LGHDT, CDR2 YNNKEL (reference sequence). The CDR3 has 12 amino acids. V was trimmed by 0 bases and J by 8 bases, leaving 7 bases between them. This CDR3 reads CASSQEGGGYTF. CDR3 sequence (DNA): TGTGCCAGCAGCCAAGAAGGCGGGGGCTACACCTTC.

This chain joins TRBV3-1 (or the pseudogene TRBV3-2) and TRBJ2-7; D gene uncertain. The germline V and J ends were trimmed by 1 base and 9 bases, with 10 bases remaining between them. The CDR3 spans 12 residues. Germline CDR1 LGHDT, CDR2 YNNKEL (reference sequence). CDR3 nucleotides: TGTGCCAGCAGCCAAGCCCCGAACGGGCAGTACTTC. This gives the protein CASSQAPNGQYF.

The CDR3 nucleotides read TGTGCCAGTGGGAGCGGGGGATACTACAATGAGCAGTTCTTC. This translates into CASGSGGYYNEQFF. The rearrangement uses TRBV19 and TRBJ2-1, with 8 bases matching TRBD2. The CDR3 is made up of 14 amino acids. The germline V gene has CDR1 LNHDA and CDR2 SQIVND (reference sequence). Losses at the gene ends were 8 bases for V and 3 bases for J; bases not matched to a gene: 6.

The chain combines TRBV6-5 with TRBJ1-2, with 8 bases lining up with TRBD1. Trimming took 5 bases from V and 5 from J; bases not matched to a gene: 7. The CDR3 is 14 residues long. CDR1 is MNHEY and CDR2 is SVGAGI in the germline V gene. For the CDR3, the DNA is TGTGCCAGCAGTCCCGAAGGACAGGGATATGGCTACACCTTC. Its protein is CASSPEGQGYGYTF.

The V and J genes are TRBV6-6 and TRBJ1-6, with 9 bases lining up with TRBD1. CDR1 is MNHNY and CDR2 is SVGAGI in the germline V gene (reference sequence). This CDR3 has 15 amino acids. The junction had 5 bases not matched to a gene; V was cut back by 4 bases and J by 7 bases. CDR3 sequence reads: CASSWDRAGNSPLHF. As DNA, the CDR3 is TGTGCCAGCAGTTGGGACAGGGCAGGGAATTCACCCCTCCACTTT.

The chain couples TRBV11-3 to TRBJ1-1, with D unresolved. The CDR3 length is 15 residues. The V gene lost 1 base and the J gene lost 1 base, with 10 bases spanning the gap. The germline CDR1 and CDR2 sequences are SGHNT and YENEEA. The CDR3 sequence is CASSLGPGRNTEAFF. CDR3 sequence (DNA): TGTGCCAGCAGCTTAGGGCCAGGCCGGAACACTGAAGCTTTCTTT.

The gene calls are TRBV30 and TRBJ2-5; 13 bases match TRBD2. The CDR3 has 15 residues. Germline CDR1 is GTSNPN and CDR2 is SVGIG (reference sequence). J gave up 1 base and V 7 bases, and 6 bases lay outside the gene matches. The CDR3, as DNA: TGTGCCTTCACCGGACTAGCGGGAGCCCAAGAGACCCAGTACTTC. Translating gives CAFTGLAGAQETQYF.

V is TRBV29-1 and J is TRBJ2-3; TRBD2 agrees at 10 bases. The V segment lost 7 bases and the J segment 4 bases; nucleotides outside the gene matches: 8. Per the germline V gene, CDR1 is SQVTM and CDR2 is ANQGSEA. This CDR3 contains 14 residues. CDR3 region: CSALGGTSADTQYF. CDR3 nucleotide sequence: TGCAGCGCCCTGGGGGGGACTAGCGCAGATACGCAGTATTTT.

The CDR3 region is CAWSVSREKLFF. The CDR3 region has the DNA TGTGCCTGGAGTGTTTCGCGGGAAAAACTGTTTTTT. This chain connects TRBV30 to TRBJ1-4; D call uncertain. The length of the CDR3 is 12 residues. V lost 0 bases and J lost 8, with 7 bases in between. In germline, CDR1 is GTSNPN, CDR2 SVGIG (reference sequence).

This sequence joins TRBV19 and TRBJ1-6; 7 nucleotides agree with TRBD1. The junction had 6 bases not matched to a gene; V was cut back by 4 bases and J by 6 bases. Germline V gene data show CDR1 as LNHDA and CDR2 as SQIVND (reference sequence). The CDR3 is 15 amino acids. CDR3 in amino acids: CASSKPGQFNSPLHF. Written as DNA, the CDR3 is TGTGCCAGTAGTAAACCGGGACAGTTTAATTCACCCCTCCACTTT. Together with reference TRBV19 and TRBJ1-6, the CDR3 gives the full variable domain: DGGITQSPKYLFRKEGQNVTLSCEQNLNHDAMYWYRQDPGQGLRLIYYSQIVNDFQKGDIAEGYSVSREKKESFPLTVTSAQKNPTAFYLCASSKPGQFNSPLHFGNGTRLTVT.

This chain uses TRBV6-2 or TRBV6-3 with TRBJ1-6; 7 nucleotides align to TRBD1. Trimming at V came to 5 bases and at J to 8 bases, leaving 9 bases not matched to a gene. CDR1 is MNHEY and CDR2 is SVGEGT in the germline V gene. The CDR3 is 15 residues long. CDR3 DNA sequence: TGTGCCAGCAGTGACAGGGATCTCAATTATTCACCCCTCCACTTT. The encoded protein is CASSDRDLNYSPLHF.

The CDR3 DNA sequence: TGTGCCAGTTCGTTGACAGGGACATTCGCCAAAAACATTCAGTACTTC. Translation: CASSLTGTFAKNIQYF. This chain connects TRBV19 to TRBJ2-4; 7 nucleotides agree with TRBD1. J gave up 1 base and V 8 bases, and 11 bases lay outside the gene matches. Germline lookup yields CDR1 LNHDA and CDR2 SQIVND (reference sequence). The CDR3 runs 16 residues.

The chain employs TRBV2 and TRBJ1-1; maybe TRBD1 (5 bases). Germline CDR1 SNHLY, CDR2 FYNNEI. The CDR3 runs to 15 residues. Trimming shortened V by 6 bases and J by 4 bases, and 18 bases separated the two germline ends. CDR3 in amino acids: CASSGGIGASTEAFF. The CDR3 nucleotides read TGTGCCAGCAGCGGTGGGATTGGGGCGAGCACTGAAGCTTTCTTT.

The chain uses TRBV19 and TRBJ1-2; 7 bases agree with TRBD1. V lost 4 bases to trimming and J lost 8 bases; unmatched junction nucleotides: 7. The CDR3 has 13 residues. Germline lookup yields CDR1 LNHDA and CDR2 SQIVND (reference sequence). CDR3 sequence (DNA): TGTGCCAGTAGTAAAAAGGGGGCGCTGGGCTACACCTTC. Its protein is CASSKKGALGYTF. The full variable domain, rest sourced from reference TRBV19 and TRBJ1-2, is DGGITQSPKYLFRKEGQNVTLSCEQNLNHDAMYWYRQDPGQGLRLIYYSQIVNDFQKGDIAEGYSVSREKKESFPLTVTSAQKNPTAFYLCASSKKGALGYTFGSGTRLTVV.

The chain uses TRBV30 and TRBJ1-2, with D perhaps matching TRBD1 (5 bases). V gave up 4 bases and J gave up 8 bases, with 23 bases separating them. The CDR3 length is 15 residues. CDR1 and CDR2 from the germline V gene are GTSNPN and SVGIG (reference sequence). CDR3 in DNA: TGTGCCTGGAAAGCTCGGGCAGGGTTTTTGAGGGGCTACACCTTC. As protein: CAWKARAGFLRGYTF.

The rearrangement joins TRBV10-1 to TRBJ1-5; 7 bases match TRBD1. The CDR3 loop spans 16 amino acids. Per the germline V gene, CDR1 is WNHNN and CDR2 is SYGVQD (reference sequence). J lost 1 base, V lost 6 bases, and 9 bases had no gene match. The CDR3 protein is CASSTRDSLSNQPQHF. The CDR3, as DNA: TGCGCCAGCAGCACCAGGGACAGCCTGAGCAATCAGCCCCAGCATTTT.